Listed here is a single T cell receptor (beta chain). Using immunoSEQ multiplex PCR, the repertoire was profiled, and TCRdb retains in-frame clones only, with some absent. Found here are around 300,000 clones, around four fifths of them singletons; the top ten hold around 3%. The data are from a study of blood T cell repertoires in COVID-19. Trimming pared 11 bases from V and 7 bases from J, leaving 20 bases between. The CDR3 covers 14 residues. Germline CDR1 reads MNHEY; CDR2 reads SVGAGI. The rearrangement joins TRBV6-5 to TRBJ1-4; D possibly corresponds to TRBD1 (5 bases). This TCR was recovered from a man in his thirties or forties with active or convalescent COVID-19. Sequences were obtained from peripheral blood. This CDR3 reads CAGSPGGGIEKLFF. In DNA form, the CDR3 reads TGTGCCGGCTCGCCCGGGGGGGGGATTGAAAAACTGTTTTTT.